The present TCR beta chain was sequenced within a study of regulatory T cells in long-lasting Graves disease. Both iRepertoire HTBI primers and Arm-PCR of CDR3 regions were used to build the TCR beta libraries. TCRdb re-called the multiplex PCR reads through MiXCR, storing one row per CDR3 protein. The sample carries about 470,000 distinct CDR3 sequences, 20% to 25% recorded once. The time point is: persistent/refractory GD, antithyroid drugs over 5 years with positive TRAb. PBMCs were the source of the RNA used for TCR sequencing. Germline CDR1 reads ENHRY; CDR2 reads SYGVKD. The CDR3 is made up of 16 amino acids. V was pared by 1 base and J by 5 bases, with 17 bases between.

The receptor was isolated from a female donor with Graves disease. The sample was peripheral blood mononuclear cells (PBMCs), taken when the disease was refractory, from a patient treated with antithyroid drugs. The V and J genes are TRBV10-3 and TRBJ1-1; D is perhaps TRBD1 (6 bases). CDR3 in amino acids: CAISELGPGEGTEAFF. CDR3 sequence (DNA): TGTGCCATCAGTGAGTTGGGCCCAGGGGAGGGGACTGAAGCTTTCTTT.